This TCR beta chain was documented in a study of cytomegalovirus exposure and HLA in healthy donors. Clones were sequenced by immunoSEQ multiplex PCR, and TCRdb holds only the in-frame ones, with some missing. The sample lists some 130,000 clones, approximately 92% occurring once. Study conclusions and caveats: With high specificity and sensitivity, the classifier reportedly diagnosed cytomegalovirus status.

CDR3 length equals 14 residues. The V gene lost 5 bases and the J gene lost 5 bases, with 15 bases spanning the gap. In germline, CDR1 is LNHDA, CDR2 SQIVND (reference sequence). As to this clone: Its antigen is not known.

The sample was PBMCs. This receptor was identified in a woman between 18 and 30 years old in good health and CMV-seronegative. The chain couples TRBV19 to TRBJ2-5; the D gene is possibly TRBD2 (6 bases). Here the CDR3 reads CASSDPARGETQYF. CDR3 in DNA: TGTGCCAGTAGTGACCCCGCCCGGGGGGAGACCCAGTACTTC.